This T cell receptor beta chain was profiled in a study of blood T cells in healthy people across ages (dated by TCRdb to the mid-2010s). At the level of the whole study: In model experiments, roughly one uniquely barcoded TCR beta cDNA molecule per two T cells was captured by template switching. To track age-related changes in TCR beta repertoire diversity, the study relied on deep sequencing normalized with unique cDNA molecular identifiers. Donors were grouped into four age groups: young (average roughly 15 years), middle-aged (roughly 38), aged (around 60) and long-lived (approximately 81). To avoid experimental bias, donors of different ages were randomly spread across the sequencing lanes. Two additional independent replicas of 1 million unique cDNA reads from the same blood draw were analyzed for two donors (one aged 18 to 30 and one aged 80 or older).

The library was obtained by 5' RACE. Sequencing used an Illumina HiSeq 2500. A second roughly 6 to 11 cycle PCR used a sample-barcoded 5' primer and a J-beta primer mix. A template-switch 5' adaptor carrying 12 random nucleotides introduced a unique molecular identifier onto each TCR beta cDNA molecule. Each sample yielded at least 2.5 million CDR3-containing paired-end reads. First-strand cDNA was synthesized from all RNA with the Mint cDNA synthesis kit, primed by a TRBC-specific oligonucleotide. All cDNA was treated with uracil-DNA glycosylase and then went through a first 18-cycle PCR with the universal primers M1SS and BC2_uni_R. Turning to the authors' computational methods: Each sample was normalized by randomly selecting 1 million high-quality reads, each carrying a distinct molecular identifier. Reads with shared molecular identifiers were discarded instead of being binned into consensus sequences. CDR3 identification, clonotype clustering and error correction used MiTCR with a Q25 quality threshold and the strictest error-elimination algorithm. A nonparametric unseen species model with Euler transformation was used to estimate lower-bound total TCR beta diversity. The public reads were quality trimmed at Q25 with fastp and then assembled into clones with MiXCR by TCRdb, keeping productive beta chains. Every entry covers one CDR3 protein and lists the most common genes and DNA from its rows. None of the V and J calls come from the authors' own analysis; TCRdb made them. This sample gives roughly 1,300,000 distinct CDR3 sequences in total; 45% to 70% of them show up just once. The top ten constitute over 6.5% of the sample.

Trimming at the junction amounts to 2 bases on V and 5 bases on J, and the germline ends lie 12 bases apart. From a lookup of the germline V gene, CDR1 and CDR2 are SGHTA and FQGNSA. The CDR3 measures 14 amino acids from cysteine to phenylalanine. The CDR3 DNA has 42 bases and is translated from base 1. The approximately 39 donors, aged about 6 to 95 years, were systemically healthy Caucasian individuals from Russia. Each donor gave around 9.9 milliliters of peripheral blood, collected into EDTA-treated Vacutainer tubes. Ficoll-Paque density-gradient centrifugation was used to isolate PBMCs, with at least 7 million per sample. Total RNA was extracted from PBMCs with Trizol reagent, with at least 6 micrograms obtained per sample. The percentages of naive CD45RAhigh/CD27high T cells were determined by flow cytometry on a PBMC aliquot from every donor. Study-wide conclusions, independent of this receptor: Total diversity estimates from one million sequenced T cells were considered lower bounds and underestimates. Since profiling was done on bulk unsorted PBMCs, naive and antigen-experienced compartments could not be conclusively compared. The percentage of naive T cells measured by flow cytometry correlated strongly with observed TCR beta diversity. As age increased, observed TCR beta diversity per million T cells dropped in a roughly linear way, and a significant reduction was already evident by age 40. Compared with the aged group, the long-lived group had more naive CD4+ T cells, fewer expanded clones and increased TCR diversity, a pattern suggesting age selection. The CMV infection status of donors was not known, potentially confounding age-related changes in expanded clonotypes.

Comment on this clonotype: What this receptor recognizes is not known. Base-call qualities are not available, and no considerably larger clone is one nucleotide away.

Recombination linked TRBV7-2 to TRBJ2-5; the D segment could be TRBD1, given 6 matching bases. The source material was blood. This receptor was identified in a man aged 18 to 30 in good health. The base sequence is TGTGCCAGCAGCTTACCCAGGGGCGGCGAGACCCAGTACTTC. This translates into CASSLPRGGETQYF.